A single sample is the source of the 28 T cell receptor beta chains below, sequenced in a study of CD4 T cells in relation to SARS-CoV-2 and coronaviruses. Profiled with immunoSEQ multiplex PCR; TCRdb holds only in-frame clones, not every one. This repertoire shows about 59,000 clones, about nine tenths found once; its top ten account for about 1.4%. The unexposed donors gave CD4+ T cells in about 2010-2019, prior to COVID-19. Sequenced: memory CD4+ T cells from PBMCs. These receptors all stem from a human donor in good health.

The chain joins TRBV28 to TRBJ1-5, with 7 nucleotides matching TRBD1. Per the germline V gene, CDR1 is MDHEN and CDR2 is SYDVKM. The CDR3 has 14 residues. V shed 4 bases, J shed 7 bases, and the junction held 7 bases outside the gene matches. The CDR3 DNA follows: TGTGCCAGCAGTTCCGGGACAGTTCTACAGCCCCAGCATTTT. Translating gives CASSSGTVLQPQHF.

This chain connects TRBV18 to TRBJ2-7; no definite D call. The V and J ends lost 0 bases and 1 base respectively, with 4 bases between them. This CDR3 is built from 13 residues. Looked up from germline, CDR1 is KGHSH and CDR2 is LQKENI. The CDR3 spells CASSPPGSYEQYF. The CDR3, as DNA: TGTGCCAGCTCACCACCGGGTTCCTACGAGCAGTACTTC.

The chain links TRBV14 to TRBJ1-4; D unresolved. V was shortened by 4 bases and J by 0 bases, with 9 bases between the two germline ends. Germline V lookup: CDR1 SGHDN, CDR2 FVKESK. This CDR3 region has 15 residues. Here the CDR3 DNA reads TGTGCCAGCAGCCGAACTGCAGCAACTAATGAAAAACTGTTTTTT. The encoded protein is CASSRTAATNEKLFF. Filled out from reference TRBV14 and TRBJ1-4, the complete variable domain reads EAGVTQFPSHSVIEKGQTVTLRCDPISGHDNLYWYRRVMGKEIKFLLHFVKESKQDESGMPNNRFLAERTGGTYSTLKVQPAELEDSGVYFCASSRTAATNEKLFFGSGTQLSVL.

The chain links TRBV27 to TRBJ2-2; D remains unclear. Germline assignment: CDR1 MNHEY and CDR2 SMNVEV (reference sequence). The CDR3 is 14 residues long. The germline V and J ends were trimmed by 3 bases and 6 bases, with 11 bases remaining between them. In nucleotides, the CDR3 is TGTGCCAGCAGTTTTCTGGGGTCCTCCGGGGAGCTGTTTTTT. It encodes CASSFLGSSGELFF.

The chain couples TRBV5-8 to TRBJ2-2; tentative D call: TRBD2 (5 bases). Trimming took 2 bases from V and 7 from J, leaving 15 bases between them. This CDR3 is 15 amino acids long. Germline V lookup: CDR1 SGHTS, CDR2 YDEGEE. The DNA of the CDR3 is TGTGCCAGCAGCTTAGATGAGGGATGGGACGGGGAGCTGTTTTTT. It codes for CASSLDEGWDGELFF.

The chain links TRBV7-9 to TRBJ2-3; 8 bases line up with TRBD1. This CDR3 is 15 amino acids long. CDR1 SEHNR and CDR2 FQNEAQ come from the germline V gene (reference sequence). The J segment lost 2 bases and the V segment lost 2 bases, leaving 3 bases of the junction unmatched. The CDR3 nucleotides are TGTGCCAGCAGCTTAAGGGGACAGGACACAGATACGCAGTATTTT. It translates to CASSLRGQDTDTQYF.

V and J are TRBV2 and TRBJ2-1; unclear D gene. The CDR3 spans 14 residues. V was clipped by 6 bases and J by 6 bases, with 15 bases between them. CDR1 and CDR2 from the germline V gene are SNHLY and FYNNEI. The CDR3 sequence: CASRRTLVPNEQFF. Here the CDR3 DNA reads TGTGCCAGCAGGAGAACCCTAGTCCCCAATGAGCAGTTCTTC.

The chain recombines TRBV5-1 with TRBJ1-2; D might be TRBD1 (6 bases). V was clipped by 4 bases and J by 8 bases, with 21 bases between them. Germline-derived CDR1 and CDR2 are SGHRS and YFSETQ. The CDR3 contains 15 residues. The CDR3 sequence is CASSPGAGQQSGYTF. Written as DNA, the CDR3 is TGCGCCAGCAGCCCCGGAGCCGGACAGCAATCAGGCTACACCTTC.

The V gene is TRBV4-2, the J gene TRBJ1-2; no firm D call. The CDR3 length is 14 residues. CDR1 LGHNA and CDR2 YNFKEQ come from the germline V gene. V lost 4 bases, J lost 0 bases, and 9 bases lay in between. The CDR3 bases are TGTGCCAGCAGCCGGACGGCCTCTAACTATGGCTACACCTTC. It specifies CASSRTASNYGYTF.

This clone was picked up one time. The rearrangement joins TRBV10-2 to TRBJ1-1, with D perhaps matching TRBD1 (5 bases). Per the germline V gene, CDR1 is WSHSY and CDR2 is SAAADI. V lost 4 bases, J lost 1 base, and 10 bases lay in between. The CDR3 length is 14 residues. CDR3 in amino acids: CASSGGGKNTEAFF. The CDR3 DNA is TGCGCCAGCAGTGGGGGCGGTAAGAACACTGAAGCTTTCTTT.

The chain employs TRBV15 and TRBJ2-2; 8 positions match TRBD1. The V gene end was trimmed by 3 bases and the J gene end by 1 base; junction bases not matched to a gene: 4. Germline CDR1 is LNHNV and CDR2 is YYDKDF (reference sequence). The CDR3 contains 16 residues. The CDR3 is CATSRGGTGNTGELFF. The CDR3 DNA is TGTGCCACCAGCAGGGGCGGGACAGGGAACACCGGGGAGCTGTTTTTT.

This CDR3 reads CASSIGLAGGGGNEQFF. In nucleotides, the CDR3 is TGTGCCAGTAGTATAGGACTAGCGGGAGGAGGAGGCAATGAGCAGTTCTTC. The V gene is TRBV19, the J gene TRBJ2-1, with 13 bases identical to TRBD2. Germline V gene data show CDR1 as LNHDA and CDR2 as SQIVND (reference sequence). The CDR3 loop spans 17 amino acids. With 1 base clipped from V and 6 bases from J, the junction kept 6 bases outside the gene matches.

This clone was seen only a few times. For the CDR3, the DNA is TGCGCCAGCAGCCCCGGGACTAGCGCTAGCACAGATACGCAGTATTTT. Residues: CASSPGTSASTDTQYF. This chain links TRBV5-1 with TRBJ2-3; 10 positions match TRBD2. V shed 4 bases and J 0 bases; nucleotides not matched to a gene: 5. The germline CDR1 and CDR2 sequences are SGHRS and YFSETQ. CDR3 length equals 16 residues.

V is TRBV5-4 and J is TRBJ2-1, with a possible D match to TRBD1 (5 bases). This CDR3 is 14 amino acids long. Deletions cut 0 bases from V and 7 bases from J, with 11 bases between. Per the germline V gene, CDR1 is SGHNT and CDR2 is YYREEE (reference sequence). CDR3 residues: CASSLVGATNEQFF. In DNA, the CDR3 is TGTGCCAGCAGCTTGGTAGGGGCCACTAATGAGCAGTTCTTC.

This chain uses TRBV2 with TRBJ1-1, with unresolved D. Germline V gene sequence: CDR1 SNHLY, CDR2 FYNNEI. This CDR3 region has 15 residues. The V end lost 7 bases, the J end lost 0 bases, and 15 bases lay between the germline ends. The CDR3, as DNA: TGTGCCAGCACCCGGGAAGACAACATGAACACTGAAGCTTTCTTT. Translated, it gives CASTREDNMNTEAFF.

The genes are TRBV2 and TRBJ2-2, with D possibly called TRBD1 or TRBD2 (5 bases each). Germline V lookup: CDR1 SNHLY, CDR2 FYNNEI. The CDR3 is 16 amino acids. V gave up 2 bases and J gave up 7 bases, with 17 bases separating them. The CDR3 protein is CASSEYPGHGGGELFF. The CDR3 DNA reads TGTGCCAGCAGTGAATATCCGGGGCACGGTGGCGGGGAGCTGTTTTTT. Supplemented by reference TRBV2 and TRBJ2-2, the full variable domain reads EPEVTQTPSHQVTQMGQEVILRCVPISNHLYFYWYRQILGQKVEFLVSFYNNEISEKSEIFDDQFSVERPDGSNFTLKIRSTKLEDSAMYFCASSEYPGHGGGELFFGEGSRLTVL.

The chain recombines TRBV7-3 with TRBJ2-5, with D perhaps matching TRBD1 (6 bases). The CDR3 runs 14 residues. The germline V and J ends were trimmed by 5 bases and 2 bases, with 12 bases remaining between them. Germline-derived CDR1 and CDR2 are SGHTA and FQGTGA. CDR3 nucleotide sequence: TGTGCCAGCAGCGCTCAAGGGGGACAAGAGACCCAGTACTTC. Translation: CASSAQGGQETQYF.

This clone was counted between two and nine times. J is TRBJ1-5 and V is TRBV2; no clear D. The CDR3 is 13 residues long. The V end lost 3 bases, the J end lost 7 bases, and 10 bases lay between the germline ends. Looked up from germline, CDR1 is SNHLY and CDR2 is FYNNEI. The DNA for the CDR3 is TGTGCCAGCAGTGAGCTAATGGTCCAGCCCCAGCATTTT. Amino acids: CASSELMVQPQHF.

The chain is built from TRBV10-3 and TRBJ2-2, with 7 nucleotides matching TRBD2. The CDR3 has 14 residues. V lost 10 bases to trimming and J lost 3 bases; unmatched junction nucleotides: 8. Germline CDR1 ENHRY, CDR2 SYGVKD. The chain's CDR3 is CATETSTDTGELFF. CDR3 DNA sequence: TGTGCCACCGAGACTAGCACCGACACCGGGGAGCTGTTTTTT.

The rearrangement joins TRBV2 to TRBJ2-3; D unclear. The CDR3 has 11 amino acids. With 4 bases removed from V and 6 bases from J, the gap between germline ends came to 5 bases. Germline CDR1 and CDR2: SNHLY and FYNNEI. The CDR3 nucleotides are TGTGCCAGCAGTGTCCGTGATACGCAGTATTTT. It encodes CASSVRDTQYF.

This sequence joins TRBV28 and TRBJ1-1; perhaps TRBD1 as D (5 bases). Per germline, CDR1 MDHEN and CDR2 SYDVKM. Trimming left V 11 bases short and J 1 base short, with 11 bases between. This CDR3 contains 12 residues. CDR3 amino acids: CAGGTGNTEAFF. The CDR3 nucleotides read TGTGCCGGGGGGACGGGGAACACTGAAGCTTTCTTT.

The J gene is TRBJ1-5, the V gene TRBV5-4; D is undetermined. The germline V gene encodes CDR1 SGHNT and CDR2 YYREEE (reference sequence). This CDR3 comprises 13 residues. Between the trimmed V and J ends, which lost 2 bases and 7 bases, there was a span of 10 bases. CDR3 protein: CASSFSGSQPQHF. CDR3 DNA: TGTGCCAGCAGCTTCTCGGGGAGCCAGCCCCAGCATTTT. The full variable domain, completed using reference TRBV5-4 and TRBJ1-5, is ETGVTQSPTHLIKTRGQQVTLRCSSQSGHNTVSWYQQALGQGPQFIFQYYREEENGRGNFPPRFSGLQFPNYSSELNVNALELDDSALYLCASSFSGSQPQHFGDGTRLSIL.

This clone was seen just once. This chain uses TRBV19 with TRBJ2-7, with unresolved D. Germline lookup yields CDR1 LNHDA and CDR2 SQIVND (reference sequence). CDR3 length: 14 residues. The V and J ends lost 5 bases and 2 bases respectively, with 13 bases between them. In DNA, the CDR3 is TGTGCCAGTAGTCTCCGGACGGTTACCTACGAGCAGTACTTC. As protein: CASSLRTVTYEQYF.

This rearrangement joins TRBV7-2 to TRBJ2-1; 9 positions agree with TRBD2. CDR1 and CDR2 (germline): SGHTA, FQGNSA. This CDR3 contains 14 residues. V trimming: 3 bases; J trimming: 7 bases; junction bases outside the gene matches: 4. The CDR3 coding sequence is TGTGCCAGCAGCTTCCGCGGGAGGGTAAATGAGCAGTTCTTC. Amino acid sequence: CASSFRGRVNEQFF.

The chain recombines TRBV28 with TRBJ2-7, with 7 bases fitting TRBD1. This CDR3 is built from 11 residues. CDR1 MDHEN and CDR2 SYDVKM come from the germline V gene. The J segment lost 10 bases and the V segment lost 4 bases, leaving 4 bases of the junction unmatched. The DNA of the CDR3 is TGTGCCAGCAGTTCGGGACAGCCACAGTACTTC. Translation gives CASSSGQPQYF.

The CDR3 sequence is CASRPRLDMNTEAFF. The CDR3 nucleotides are TGTGCCAGCAGACCGAGGCTGGACATGAACACTGAAGCTTTCTTT. The chain carries TRBV6-5 and TRBJ1-1; D perhaps matches TRBD1 (5 bases). The V gene lost 6 bases and the J gene lost 0 bases, with 14 bases spanning the gap. The CDR3 is 15 amino acids. Looked up from germline, CDR1 is MNHEY and CDR2 is SVGAGI.

The chain has TRBV30 and TRBJ2-4, with D possibly TRBD2 on 6 matching bases. This CDR3 is built from 11 residues. V dropped 2 bases and J dropped 15 bases, with 14 bases sitting between them. Germline V CDR1 and CDR2: GTSNPN, SVGIG (reference sequence). The CDR3 DNA is TGTGCCTGGAGTAACGTGGGGGGTTGGTACTTC. This encodes CAWSNVGGWYF.

This chain connects TRBV10-1 to TRBJ2-5; 8 nucleotides line up with TRBD2. The CDR3 is 18 amino acids. The J segment lost 2 bases and the V segment lost 3 bases, leaving 14 bases of the junction unmatched. Germline V gene lookup returns CDR1 WNHNN and CDR2 SYGVQD (reference sequence). CDR3 bases: TGCGCCAGCAGTGAAAGGCGGGGAGCGGGAGCGAGACAAGAGACCCAGTACTTC. It yields the protein CASSERRGAGARQETQYF.